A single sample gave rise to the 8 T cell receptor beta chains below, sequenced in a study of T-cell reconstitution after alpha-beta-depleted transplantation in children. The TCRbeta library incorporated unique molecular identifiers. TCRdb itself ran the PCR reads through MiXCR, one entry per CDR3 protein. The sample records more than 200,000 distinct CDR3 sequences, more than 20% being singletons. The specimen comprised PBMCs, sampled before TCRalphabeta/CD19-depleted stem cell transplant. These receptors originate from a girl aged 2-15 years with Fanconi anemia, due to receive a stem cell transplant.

Written as DNA, the CDR3 is TGTGCCTGGAGCCAGGGACAGCTCGAGCAGTACTTC. It yields the protein CAWSQGQLEQYF. V and J are TRBV30 and TRBJ2-7; 7 positions agree with TRBD1. V gave up 3 bases and J gave up 6 bases; unmatched junction bases: 5. The CDR3 sequence is 12 residues long. Per germline, CDR1 GTSNPN and CDR2 SVGIG (reference sequence).

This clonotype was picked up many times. The chain's CDR3 is CASSPSGDPYEQYF. DNA of the CDR3: TGTGCCAGCAGTCCTAGCGGCGATCCCTACGAGCAGTACTTC. The rearrangement uses TRBV12-3 or TRBV12-4 and TRBJ2-7, with TRBD2 identical over 7 bases. The CDR3 is 14 residues long. The ends lost 5 bases at V and 2 bases at J; junction bases unmatched: 6.

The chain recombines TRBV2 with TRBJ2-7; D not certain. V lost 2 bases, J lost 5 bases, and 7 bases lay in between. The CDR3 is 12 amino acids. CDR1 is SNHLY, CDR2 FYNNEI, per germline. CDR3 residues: CASSELWDEQYF. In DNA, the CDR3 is TGTGCCAGCAGTGAATTATGGGACGAGCAGTACTTC.

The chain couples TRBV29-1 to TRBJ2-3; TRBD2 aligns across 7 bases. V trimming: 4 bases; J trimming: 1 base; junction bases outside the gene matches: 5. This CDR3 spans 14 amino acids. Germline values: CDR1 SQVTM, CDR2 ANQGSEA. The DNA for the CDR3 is TGCAGCGTTGCCCCTAGCGGAGGCACAGATACGCAGTATTTT. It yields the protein CSVAPSGGTDTQYF.

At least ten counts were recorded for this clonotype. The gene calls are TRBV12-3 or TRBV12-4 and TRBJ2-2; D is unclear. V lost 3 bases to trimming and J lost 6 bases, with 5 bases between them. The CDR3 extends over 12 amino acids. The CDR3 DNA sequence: TGTGCCAGCAGTTTCCTTGCCGGGGAGCTGTTTTTT. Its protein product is CASSFLAGELFF.

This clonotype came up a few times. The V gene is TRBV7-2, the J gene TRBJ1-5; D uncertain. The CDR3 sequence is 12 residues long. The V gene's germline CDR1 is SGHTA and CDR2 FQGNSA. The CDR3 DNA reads TGTAGCGTTACCCAAAGCAATCAGCCCCAGCATTTT. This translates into CSVTQSNQPQHF.

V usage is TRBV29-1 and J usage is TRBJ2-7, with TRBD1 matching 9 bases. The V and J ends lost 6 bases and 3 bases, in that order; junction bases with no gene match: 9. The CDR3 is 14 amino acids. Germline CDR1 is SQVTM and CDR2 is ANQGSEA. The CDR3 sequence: CSVGGQGHGYEQYF. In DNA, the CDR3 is TGCAGCGTCGGTGGACAGGGGCATGGCTACGAGCAGTACTTC.

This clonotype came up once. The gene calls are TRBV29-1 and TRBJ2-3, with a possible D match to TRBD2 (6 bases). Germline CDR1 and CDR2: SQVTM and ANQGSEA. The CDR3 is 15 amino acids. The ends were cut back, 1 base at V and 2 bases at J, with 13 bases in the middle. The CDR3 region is CSVEALLAPTDTQYF. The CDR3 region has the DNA TGCAGCGTTGAAGCTTTACTAGCCCCCACAGATACGCAGTATTTT.